The clone carrying this TCR beta chain was seen a handful of times. Its antigen remains unidentified. Clones were read by immunoSEQ multiplex PCR, and TCRdb kept only the in-frame ones, dropping some. The sample yields 130,000 or so clones, 86% seen once. This sample stems from a study of T cell responses to AZD1222 COVID-19 vaccine. Study results and limitations: Only 5 or 6 individuals given AZD1222 were seropositive at baseline.

This CDR3 region has 18 residues. J gave up 0 bases and V 4 bases, and 12 bases lay outside the gene matches. Germline V gene data show CDR1 as SGHRS and CDR2 as YFSETQ. The origin of this receptor is an adult in good health. The input for sequencing was peripheral blood, taken on day 0 of AZD1222 vaccination. V and J are TRBV5-1 and TRBJ2-1; 8 nucleotides match TRBD2. CDR3 sequence reads: CASSRGSGSLSSYNEQFF. CDR3 nucleotide sequence: TGCGCCAGCAGCCGGGGGAGCGGGAGCCTTAGCTCCTACAATGAGCAGTTCTTC.